Following are 25 T cell receptor beta chains from one sample sequenced in a study of T cells after yellow fever vaccination. TCRdb reprocessed the 5' RACE reads with MiXCR, giving one entry per CDR3 protein. This table holds approximately 260,000 distinct CDR3 sequences, 5.2% found once. This specimen was CD4+ T cells sorted from PBMCs, taken on the day of the yellow fever booster vaccination. The receptor set was obtained from a man aged 18 to 29 who received the YFV17D yellow fever vaccine.

This clonotype was recorded at least ten times. CDR3 region: CATSRDRGADTQYF. The CDR3 DNA is TGTGCCACCAGCAGGGACAGGGGTGCAGATACGCAGTATTTT. The chain combines TRBV15 with TRBJ2-3; TRBD1 aligns across 9 bases. The germline CDR1 and CDR2 sequences are LNHNV and YYDKDF (reference sequence). V gave up 3 bases and J gave up 4 bases; unmatched junction bases: 2. The CDR3 sequence is 14 residues long.

This clonotype was counted only a few times. The chain recombines TRBV7-2 with TRBJ1-2; D is possibly TRBD1 (6 bases). Germline CDR1 SGHTA, CDR2 FQGNSA. The V gene lost 5 bases and the J gene lost 2 bases, with 15 bases spanning the gap. The CDR3 consists of 15 residues. The CDR3 DNA reads as TGTGCCAGCAGCCCTCGCGGGGGGCTGAACTATGGCTACACCTTC. It specifies CASSPRGGLNYGYTF.

The chain has TRBV5-6 and TRBJ2-7, with a weak D call TRBD2 (5 bases). CDR3 length equals 15 residues. Germline values: CDR1 SGHDT, CDR2 YYEEEE. Trimming left V 2 bases short and J 7 bases short, with 19 bases between. In nucleotides, the CDR3 is TGTGCCAGCAGCTTAATTTATCGGGGTGGCGGGGAGCAGTACTTC. This codes for CASSLIYRGGGEQYF.

J is TRBJ1-4 and V is TRBV5-1, with 10 bases aligning to TRBD1. V lost 4 bases to trimming and J lost 8 bases; unmatched junction nucleotides: 11. The CDR3 covers 16 residues. Germline assignment: CDR1 SGHRS and CDR2 YFSETQ. The CDR3 region is CASSVGSGTGVEKLFF. The CDR3 DNA is TGCGCCAGCAGCGTGGGTTCGGGGACAGGGGTGGAAAAACTGTTTTTT.

The V and J genes are TRBV14 and TRBJ1-2, with TRBD1 as a possible D gene (6 bases). The V end was cut by 1 base, the J end by 8 bases, with 14 bases between. Germline V gene lookup returns CDR1 SGHDN and CDR2 FVKESK. The CDR3 extends over 14 amino acids. This CDR3 reads CASSQARGPWGYTF. CDR3 coding DNA: TGTGCCAGCAGCCAAGCCAGGGGCCCGTGGGGCTACACCTTC.

This clonotype was picked up a small number of times. This chain links TRBV6-2 or TRBV6-3 with TRBJ2-7; 8 nucleotides match TRBD1. Germline V gene data show CDR1 as MNHEY and CDR2 as SVGEGT. V shed 6 bases, J shed 6 bases, and the junction held 7 bases outside the gene matches. CDR3 length: 13 amino acids. CDR3 in DNA: TGTGCCAGCAGCTCAGACAGGGGAGGCGAGCAGTACGTC. Protein product: CASSSDRGGEQYV.

This clonotype turned up a few times. J is TRBJ2-3 and V is TRBV20-1; D perhaps matches TRBD1 (6 bases). Germline CDR1 DFQATT, CDR2 SNEGSKA (reference sequence). The CDR3 sequence is 14 residues long. V lost 6 bases to trimming and J lost 2 bases, with 15 bases between them. CDR3 residues: CSAKTGAFTDTQYF. The CDR3 nucleotides read TGCAGTGCCAAGACAGGCGCCTTCACAGATACGCAGTATTTT.

This clonotype was picked up many times. The chain uses TRBV29-1 and TRBJ2-1, with D perhaps matching TRBD2 (7 bases). This CDR3 comprises 14 residues. Trimming pared 4 bases from V and 2 bases from J, leaving 12 bases between. Per germline, CDR1 SQVTM and CDR2 ANQGSEA. The CDR3 nucleotides read TGCAGCGTTGTGCGGGGGCTACCCTACAATGAGCAGTTCTTC. Its protein is CSVVRGLPYNEQFF.

This clonotype has ten or more counts. This chain links TRBV7-2 with TRBJ2-6, with D uncertain. Germline V gene sequence: CDR1 SGHTA, CDR2 FQGNSA. The CDR3 length is 15 residues. The V end was cut by 1 base, the J end by 4 bases, with 8 bases between. The CDR3 reads CASSLDHSGANVLTF. The CDR3, as DNA: TGTGCCAGCAGCTTAGACCACTCCGGGGCCAACGTCCTGACTTTC.

The sample holds many counts of this clonotype. The V call is TRBV6-5, the J call TRBJ2-1, with 7 bases fitting TRBD1. Germline V gene sequence: CDR1 MNHEY, CDR2 SVGAGI. CDR3 length: 13 amino acids. V was clipped by 3 bases and J by 9 bases; unmatched bases: 5. The CDR3 region is CASSYEGATEQFF. The CDR3 DNA follows: TGTGCCAGCAGTTATGAGGGGGCAACTGAGCAGTTCTTC.

This clonotype was counted between two and nine times. The chain recombines TRBV11-2 with TRBJ2-3, with D unclear. There are 15 residues in the CDR3. Per germline, CDR1 SGHAT and CDR2 FQNNGV. Trimming removed 5 bases at V and 11 bases at J, with 23 bases between. The CDR3 reads CASSTPRGSQSLQYF. The CDR3 DNA is TGTGCCAGCAGCACTCCCCGAGGCTCCCAGAGTTTGCAGTATTTT.

The V gene is TRBV19, the J gene TRBJ2-3, with D possibly matching TRBD2 (6 bases). The CDR3 contains 16 residues. Germline V gene sequence: CDR1 LNHDA, CDR2 SQIVND (reference sequence). V was clipped by 5 bases and J by 4 bases, with 19 bases between them. This CDR3 reads CASSPTGGQRSDTQYF. CDR3 DNA sequence: TGTGCCAGTAGTCCCACCGGGGGTCAGAGATCAGATACGCAGTATTTT. The full variable domain, with the rest looked up from reference TRBV19 and TRBJ2-3, is DGGITQSPKYLFRKEGQNVTLSCEQNLNHDAMYWYRQDPGQGLRLIYYSQIVNDFQKGDIAEGYSVSREKKESFPLTVTSAQKNPTAFYLCASSPTGGQRSDTQYFGPGTRLTVL.

This clonotype was counted only a few times. The chain has TRBV6-5 and TRBJ2-2; D call uncertain. CDR1 and CDR2 (germline): MNHEY, SVGAGI. CDR3 length equals 12 residues. The V end lost 7 bases, the J end lost 4 bases, and 7 bases lay between the germline ends. As DNA, the CDR3 is TGTGCCAGCATCCCCTTCACCGGGGAGCTGTTTTTT. Protein product: CASIPFTGELFF.

This clonotype appeared a few times. This rearrangement joins TRBV5-1 to TRBJ1-1; D is unresolved. The CDR3 contains 13 residues. V was shortened by 0 bases and J by 7 bases, with 10 bases between the two germline ends. The germline CDR1 and CDR2 sequences are SGHRS and YFSETQ. In DNA, the CDR3 is TGCGCCAGCAGCTTGGTAGCCGGGGTTGAAGCTTTCTTT. Its translation: CASSLVAGVEAFF. Looking up the rest from reference TRBV5-1 and TRBJ1-1 gives the full variable domain: KAGVTQTPRYLIKTRGQQVTLSCSPISGHRSVSWYQQTPGQGLQFLFEYFSETQRNKGNFPGRFSGRQFSNSRSEMNVSTLELGDSALYLCASSLVAGVEAFFGQGTRLTVV.

This clonotype was seen ten or more times. The V and J genes are TRBV18 and TRBJ1-1; D gene unclear. The germline V and J ends were trimmed by 4 bases and 5 bases, with 14 bases remaining between them. This CDR3 is 14 amino acids long. Germline CDR1 is KGHSH and CDR2 is LQKENI. CDR3 in DNA: TGTGCCAGCTCACGGTCTGGTGGGGAAACTGAAGCTTTCTTT. Translation: CASSRSGGETEAFF.

This clonotype has at least ten counts. The rearrangement joins TRBV6-2 or TRBV6-3 to TRBJ2-7; D could derive from TRBD1 or TRBD2 (6 bases each). Looked up from germline, CDR1 is MNHEY and CDR2 is SVGEGT. V lost 10 bases and J 3 bases, leaving 22 bases between the germline ends. This CDR3 comprises 15 residues. The CDR3 reads CAIRWGPGAYYEQYF. The DNA for the CDR3 is TGTGCCATCCGGTGGGGTCCGGGGGCTTACTACGAGCAGTACTTC.

This clonotype was picked up many times. The V and J genes are TRBV11-2 and TRBJ1-5; perhaps TRBD1 as D (5 bases). This CDR3 is built from 13 residues. Trimming stripped 3 bases from V and 2 bases from J, with 5 bases between. Germline V gene lookup returns CDR1 SGHAT and CDR2 FQNNGV. The DNA of the CDR3 is TGTGCCAGCAGCTTCAGGGGCAATCAGCCCCAGCATTTT. This translates into CASSFRGNQPQHF.

The genes are TRBV11-2 and TRBJ2-3; TRBD2 aligns across 9 bases. The V gene end was trimmed by 3 bases and the J gene end by 0 bases; junction bases not matched to a gene: 7. Germline V lookup: CDR1 SGHAT, CDR2 FQNNGV. The CDR3 spans 17 residues. CDR3 DNA sequence: TGTGCCAGCAGCTTTCTAGCGGGAAGTACTAGCACAGATACGCAGTATTTT. Amino acids: CASSFLAGSTSTDTQYF.

This clonotype was counted only a few times. J is TRBJ2-7 and V is TRBV6-2 or TRBV6-3; possible D gene TRBD1, 5 bases. The CDR3 contains 13 residues. V was shortened by 6 bases and J by 4 bases, with 13 bases between the two germline ends. Per the germline V gene, CDR1 is MNHEY and CDR2 is SVGEGT. The CDR3 DNA reads TGTGCCAGCAGCGACGGACACCTATACGAGCAGTACTTC. It encodes CASSDGHLYEQYF.

This clonotype was seen more than once but under ten times. The rearrangement joins TRBV6-1 to TRBJ2-5, with TRBD2 identical over 7 bases. Germline CDR1 reads MNHNS; CDR2 reads SASEGT. The CDR3 is made up of 14 amino acids. V shed 1 base, J shed 5 bases, and the junction held 4 bases outside the gene matches. In nucleotides, the CDR3 is TGTGCCAGCAGTGAAGGGGGGGGAGACGAGACCCAGTACTTC. This sequence encodes CASSEGGGDETQYF.

The genes are TRBV20-1 and TRBJ1-5; TRBD1 matches at 8 bases. CDR1 is DFQATT, CDR2 SNEGSKA, per germline (reference sequence). The V segment lost 5 bases and the J segment 9 bases; nucleotides outside the gene matches: 15. The CDR3 sequence is 15 residues long. The CDR3 spells CSAANAGTGKSPQHF. Written as DNA, the CDR3 is TGCAGTGCTGCCAACGCCGGGACAGGCAAATCGCCCCAGCATTTT.

The chain is built from TRBV5-1 and TRBJ2-3; the match to TRBD1 covers 8 bases. CDR1 is SGHRS, CDR2 YFSETQ, per germline. Trimming took 6 bases from V and 4 from J; bases not matched to a gene: 13. CDR3 size: 16 residues. The CDR3: CASNTGGQGGADTQYF. CDR3 bases: TGCGCCAGCAACACGGGCGGACAGGGTGGTGCAGATACGCAGTATTTT.

This clonotype was seen a few times. The gene calls are TRBV18 and TRBJ2-1; no clear D gene. Germline loops: CDR1 KGHSH, CDR2 LQKENI. This CDR3 spans 14 amino acids. Trimming left V 4 bases short and J 5 bases short, with 12 bases between. The CDR3 DNA is TGTGCCAGCTCACTGACCACGAGAGACAATGAGCAGTTCTTC. It translates to CASSLTTRDNEQFF.

The table lists this clonotype with a few counts. This chain connects TRBV5-1 to TRBJ1-2, with unresolved D. From germline, CDR1 is SGHRS and CDR2 YFSETQ. The CDR3 consists of 15 residues. V was shortened by 4 bases and J by 0 bases, with 13 bases between the two germline ends. The CDR3 protein is CASSPDGTANYGYTF. DNA for the CDR3: TGCGCCAGCAGCCCTGACGGAACAGCTAACTATGGCTACACCTTC.

This clonotype was seen more than once but under ten times. The chain links TRBV7-2 to TRBJ1-1; D might be TRBD1 (5 bases). Germline V gene sequence: CDR1 SGHTA, CDR2 FQGNSA. The V gene lost 8 bases and the J gene lost 5 bases, with 24 bases spanning the gap. The CDR3 length is 16 residues. CDR3 in DNA: TGTGCCAGCTTCGCCCGGGGGGGAGCCCTAGTAACTGAAGCTTTCTTT. Translating gives CASFARGGALVTEAFF.